This T cell receptor (beta chain) emerged from a study of PD-1 and CTLA-4 blockade in melanoma. The repertoire was sequenced with immunoSEQ multiplex PCR; TCRdb's copy has only in-frame clones and lacks some. The sample holds 25,000 to 30,000 clones, 85% to 90% seen once. Germline CDR1 is SEHNR and CDR2 is FQNEAQ (reference sequence). V gave up 7 bases and J gave up 5 bases, with 20 bases separating them. CDR3 length equals 15 residues. This rearrangement joins TRBV7-9 to TRBJ1-1; D is uncertain. The receptor was isolated from a human donor with melanoma. Sequenced material: CD8+ T cells from peripheral blood, taken before anti-PD-1 treatment. The DNA for the CDR3 is TGTGCCAGCATCCCCGCGGACCCCAAGGGAACTGAAGCTTTCTTT. Amino acids: CASIPADPKGTEAFF. Full variable domain (remainder filled in from reference TRBV7-9 and TRBJ1-1): DTGVSQNPRHKITKRGQNVTFRCDPISEHNRLYWYRQTLGQGPEFLTYFQNEAQLEKSRLLSDRFSAERPKGSFSTLEIQRTEQGDSAMYLCASIPADPKGTEAFFGQGTRLTVV.